This T cell receptor beta chain was obtained from a study of T cells after yellow fever vaccination. Per germline, CDR1 SQVTM and CDR2 ANQGSEA. Between the trimmed V and J ends, which lost 5 bases and 2 bases, there was a span of 10 bases. The CDR3 runs 12 residues. This clonotype appeared a few times. Antigen specificity is unknown. Study results and caveats: Contamination by abundant bulk-population clonotypes could be present in FACS-sorted repertoires. The booster saw the reappearance of most primary-vaccination clones (about 95% CD4, 70% to 90% CD8).

Each CDR3 protein is one row after TCRdb ran MiXCR on the 5' RACE reads. The table has roughly 520,000 distinct CDR3 sequences, around a fifth seen once. V usage is TRBV29-1 and J usage is TRBJ2-7; no definite D call. The source is a man aged 18 to 29 who received the YFV17D yellow fever vaccine. The sample was PBMCs, taken approximately 22 days after the first yellow fever vaccination. The CDR3 is CSVLTSTYEQYF. The CDR3, as DNA: TGCAGCGTTCTTACATCAACCTACGAGCAGTACTTC.